The following is a T cell receptor (beta chain) sequence with its context. Its specificity is unknown. Produced via immunoSEQ multiplex PCR; TCRdb's table is partial and in-frame only. In the table there are tens of thousands of clones, under 85% of which are singletons. Germline V gives CDR1 GTSNPN, CDR2 SVGIG (reference sequence). The V end lost 7 bases, the J end lost 1 base, and 8 bases lay between the germline ends. This CDR3 contains 13 residues. This specimen belongs to a study of OX40 agonist ivuxolimab in advanced cancers. Study-level background: Those enrolled were approximately 83% male, with a mean age of approximately 60 years and ages from about 20 to 90. Study observations and caveats: Expanded clones tended on average to be more numerous among CD8+ T cells than CD4+.

The clonotype comes from an adult with an advanced solid tumor such as melanoma, head and neck, liver or kidney cancer. This chain connects TRBV30 to TRBJ2-6; D is ambiguous. This specimen was CD4+ or CD8+ T cells sorted from blood, taken in a trial of the OX40 agonist ivuxolimab. CDR3: CAFGESGANVLTF. The CDR3 region has the DNA TGTGCCTTCGGAGAATCTGGGGCCAACGTCCTGACTTTC.